A single TCR beta chain is shown here with its context. How the authors handled the data: ImmunoSEQ junction-only sequences lacked quality scores, so their filtering differed. Profiling relied on immunoSEQ multiplex PCR, and the TCRdb table lists in-frame clones only, not all of them. The DNA was the basis for D and trimming; V, J and clone size are from that table. The sample includes about 1 million clones, roughly 70% of them seen just once. These data belong to a study of shared clonotypes between healthy human individuals. Everyone who donated was a Caucasian adult who lived in Nashville, Tennessee. The V segment lost 2 bases and the J segment 0 bases; nucleotides outside the gene matches: 10. The CDR3 covers 19 residues. CDR1 is SNHLY, CDR2 FYNNEI, per germline.

Specimen: memory CD4+ T cells sorted from blood. As to subset: CD45RA-negative fraction. The V and J genes are TRBV2 and TRBJ1-6; TRBD1 agrees at 7 bases. The receptor comes from a man aged 18 to 29 in good health. The CDR3 sequence is CASSEFVGQDSSYNSPLHF. For the CDR3, the DNA is TGTGCCAGCAGTGAATTCGTCGGACAGGATAGCTCCTATAATTCACCCCTCCACTTT.